The next 26 T cell receptor beta chains were all read from a single sample in a study of blood T cell repertoires in COVID-19. TCRdb's copy holds only in-frame clones and misses some; the assay was immunoSEQ multiplex PCR. The sample lists roughly 70,000 clones, 75% to 90% occurring once. The sample taken for sequencing was peripheral blood. These receptors were obtained from an elderly woman with active COVID-19.

The chain has TRBV11-2 and TRBJ2-1, with TRBD2 identical over 7 bases. Germline trimming cut 1 base from V and 4 bases from J; bases unmatched to any gene: 4. The CDR3 extends over 15 amino acids. Germline assignment: CDR1 SGHAT and CDR2 FQNNGV. CDR3 nucleotides: TGTGCCAGCAGCTTAGGGGAGGGAATATACAATGAGCAGTTCTTC. Translating gives CASSLGEGIYNEQFF.

This rearrangement joins TRBV2 to TRBJ1-3, with 9 bases identical to TRBD1. Germline V gene data show CDR1 as SNHLY and CDR2 as FYNNEI. V lost 6 bases and J lost 0; bases outside the gene matches: 6. The CDR3 is made up of 16 amino acids. CDR3 sequence reads: CASSGTGTSSGNTIYF. The CDR3 nucleotides are TGTGCCAGCAGCGGGACAGGGACTTCCTCTGGAAACACCATATATTTT.

This sequence joins TRBV27 and TRBJ1-3; D ambiguous. This CDR3 region has 14 residues. V lost 4 bases to trimming and J lost 2 bases, with 9 bases between them. Per germline, CDR1 MNHEY and CDR2 SMNVEV (reference sequence). The DNA of the CDR3 is TGTGCCAGCAGTTCGTCCGCGACTGGAAACACCATATATTTT. Translation gives CASSSSATGNTIYF.

This rearrangement joins TRBV28 to TRBJ2-1; D is perhaps TRBD1 (6 bases). V lost 7 bases, J lost 1 base, and 11 bases lay in between. The germline V gene has CDR1 MDHEN and CDR2 SYDVKM. The CDR3 is made up of 14 amino acids. CDR3 bases: TGTGCCAGCATCGTAGGGGGATCCTACAATGAGCAGTTCTTC. Its protein product is CASIVGGSYNEQFF. The full variable domain, rest sourced from reference TRBV28 and TRBJ2-1, is DVKVTQSSRYLVKRTGEKVFLECVQDMDHENMFWYRQDPGLGLRLIYFSYDVKMKEKGDIPEGYSVSREKKERFSLILESASTNQTSMYLCASIVGGSYNEQFFGPGTRLTVL.

This chain joins TRBV5-6 and TRBJ1-1; 7 nucleotides line up with TRBD1. Per germline, CDR1 SGHDT and CDR2 YYEEEE. CDR3 size: 14 residues. V gave up 2 bases and J gave up 5 bases; unmatched junction bases: 6. The CDR3 here is CASSFRTGRTEAFF. CDR3 sequence (DNA): TGTGCCAGCAGCTTCCGGACAGGCCGGACTGAAGCTTTCTTT.

The rearrangement uses TRBV3-1 (or the pseudogene TRBV3-2) and TRBJ2-5; D remains ambiguous. V lost 1 base and J lost 5, with 11 bases in between. The CDR3 extends over 14 amino acids. Germline V lookup: CDR1 LGHDT, CDR2 YNNKEL (reference sequence). Here the CDR3 reads CASSQAGSPETQYF. In DNA form, the CDR3 reads TGTGCCAGCAGCCAAGCCGGTAGCCCGGAGACCCAGTACTTC.

V and J are TRBV18 and TRBJ2-7, with 10 nucleotides matching TRBD2. Trimming cost V 2 bases and J 4 bases; bases outside gene matches: 5. CDR3 size: 15 residues. Germline CDR1 KGHSH, CDR2 LQKENI. CDR3 DNA: TGTGCCAGCTCACCAACTAGCGGGATCAATTACGAGCAGTACTTC. It specifies CASSPTSGINYEQYF.

The genes are TRBV28 and TRBJ1-5; 9 nucleotides agree with TRBD1. J was trimmed by 7 bases and V by 6 bases; bases with no gene match: 16. The CDR3 spans 17 residues. CDR1 MDHEN and CDR2 SYDVKM come from the germline V gene. CDR3: CASRPPGTGRFTQPQHF. CDR3 nucleotide sequence: TGTGCCAGCAGACCCCCTGGGACAGGGAGGTTTACACAGCCCCAGCATTTT.

The chain recombines TRBV3-1 (or the pseudogene TRBV3-2) with TRBJ1-2; 12 nucleotides match TRBD1. Germline assignment: CDR1 LGHDT and CDR2 YNNKEL (reference sequence). This CDR3 has 16 amino acids. V was clipped by 4 bases and J by 6 bases; unmatched bases: 9. CDR3 amino acids: CASSLWGQGASDGYTF. CDR3 nucleotide sequence: TGTGCCAGCAGCCTTTGGGGACAGGGGGCATCGGATGGCTACACCTTC.

The chain employs TRBV6-5 and TRBJ2-7; tentatively, D is TRBD2 (5 bases). This CDR3 is 14 amino acids long. V was pared by 7 bases and J by 7 bases, with 20 bases between. Germline V gene data show CDR1 as MNHEY and CDR2 as SVGAGI. CDR3 loop: CASILPVRVEEQYF. The CDR3 DNA reads as TGTGCCAGCATCCTACCTGTGAGGGTCGAAGAGCAGTACTTC.

The chain joins TRBV6-5 to TRBJ2-1, with 7 positions matching TRBD1. The ends lost 5 bases at V and 4 bases at J; junction bases unmatched: 8. The V gene's germline CDR1 is MNHEY and CDR2 SVGAGI. CDR3 size: 15 residues. This chain's CDR3 is CASSPPDRSYNEQFF. CDR3 sequence (DNA): TGTGCCAGCAGTCCCCCGGACAGGTCTTACAATGAGCAGTTCTTC.

This chain connects TRBV10-3 to TRBJ2-5, with a weak D call TRBD1 (6 bases). V dropped 6 bases and J dropped 2 bases, with 13 bases sitting between them. The germline V gene encodes CDR1 ENHRY and CDR2 SYGVKD. The CDR3 is made up of 14 amino acids. CDR3 region: CAIRPGQNQETQYF. The CDR3 DNA reads as TGTGCCATCAGACCAGGACAGAATCAAGAGACCCAGTACTTC.

This clone was seen once. The chain couples TRBV7-6 to TRBJ1-6; 10 nucleotides agree with TRBD1. Per germline, CDR1 SGHVS and CDR2 FNYEAQ. The CDR3 covers 15 residues. J gave up 7 bases and V 3 bases, and 3 bases lay outside the gene matches. CDR3 sequence (DNA): TGTGCCAGCAGCTTGGGGACAGGGGCCAATTCACCCCTCCACTTT. Translating gives CASSLGTGANSPLHF.

The chain employs TRBV7-3 and TRBJ2-3; maybe TRBD2 (6 bases). Trimming shortened V by 4 bases and J by 4 bases, and 15 bases separated the two germline ends. The CDR3 runs 15 residues. Germline lookup yields CDR1 SGHTA and CDR2 FQGTGA. The CDR3 coding sequence is TGTGCCAGCAGCTCCCTAGCGCCGGGGGCAGATACGCAGTATTTT. Amino acids: CASSSLAPGADTQYF.

The chain has TRBV2 and TRBJ2-5; the match to TRBD1 covers 10 bases. The trim removed 6 bases at V and 2 bases at J, leaving 6 bases unmatched. CDR3 length: 15 amino acids. Germline CDR1 is SNHLY and CDR2 is FYNNEI. CDR3 bases: TGTGCCAGCAGAGGACAGGGGGTGGTTCAAGAGACCCAGTACTTC. Its protein is CASRGQGVVQETQYF.

The rearrangement uses TRBV7-2 and TRBJ2-2; D is perhaps TRBD2 (5 bases). This CDR3 region has 16 residues. The ends were cut back, 1 base at V and 0 bases at J, with 9 bases in the middle. Germline assignment: CDR1 SGHTA and CDR2 FQGNSA. Here the CDR3 reads CASSLVWTSNTGELFF. Here the CDR3 DNA reads TGTGCCAGCAGCTTAGTCTGGACTTCGAACACCGGGGAGCTGTTTTTT.

The chain combines TRBV28 with TRBJ1-1; D ambiguous. Deletions cut 8 bases from V and 4 bases from J, with 14 bases between. There are 13 residues in the CDR3. Germline V CDR1 and CDR2: MDHEN, SYDVKM. The CDR3 loop is CASLTLSGTEAFF. Written as DNA, the CDR3 is TGTGCCAGCCTAACCCTCAGCGGCACTGAAGCTTTCTTT.

V is TRBV10-3 and J is TRBJ1-2, with D unclear. This CDR3 spans 12 amino acids. Germline CDR1 ENHRY, CDR2 SYGVKD. V was shortened by 2 bases and J by 4 bases, with 5 bases between the two germline ends. CDR3 coding DNA: TGTGCCATCAGTGAGGGGAGCTATGGCTACACCTTC. This sequence encodes CAISEGSYGYTF.

The V gene is TRBV4-3, the J gene TRBJ2-5, with 10 nucleotides matching TRBD1. The CDR3 extends over 14 amino acids. V lost 2 bases and J lost 9; bases outside the gene matches: 6. CDR1 LGHNA and CDR2 YSLEER come from the germline V gene. The CDR3 DNA sequence: TGCGCCAGCAGCCAAACTGGACAGGGGGGGGCCCAGTACTTC. Amino acids: CASSQTGQGGAQYF.

This sequence joins TRBV19 and TRBJ1-2; TRBD1 agrees at 7 bases. Germline V lookup: CDR1 LNHDA, CDR2 SQIVND (reference sequence). This CDR3 spans 15 amino acids. Trimming removed 7 bases from V and 5 bases from J; junction bases left unmatched: 13. CDR3 in DNA: TGTGCCAGTACCTATGACAGGGAGTATGGATATGGCTACACCTTC. It codes for CASTYDREYGYGYTF.

The chain has TRBV2 and TRBJ2-7, with a tentative D call TRBD1 (6 bases). The ends were cut back, 10 bases at V and 5 bases at J, with 15 bases in the middle. Germline CDR1 is SNHLY and CDR2 is FYNNEI. This CDR3 comprises 12 residues. The CDR3 is CANRGGINEQYF. The CDR3 DNA reads as TGTGCCAACCGAGGGGGTATTAACGAGCAGTACTTC.

V usage is TRBV11-3 and J usage is TRBJ2-1; tentative D call: TRBD2 (6 bases). CDR1 is SGHNT and CDR2 is YENEEA in the germline V gene. CDR3 size: 15 residues. Between the trimmed V and J ends, which lost 3 bases and 2 bases, there was a span of 11 bases. The CDR3 is CASSFRLGPYNEQFF. CDR3 in DNA: TGTGCCAGCAGCTTCCGACTAGGCCCCTACAATGAGCAGTTCTTC.

The chain has TRBV7-9 and TRBJ2-3; 7 bases map to TRBD1. Losses at the gene ends were 3 bases for V and 1 base for J; bases not matched to a gene: 1. The CDR3 has 14 amino acids. From germline, CDR1 is SEHNR and CDR2 FQNEAQ (reference sequence). The CDR3 DNA reads as TGTGCCAGCAGCTTTCAGGGGGGCACAGATACGCAGTATTTT. Its translation: CASSFQGGTDTQYF.

This chain joins TRBV28 and TRBJ2-3, with D perhaps TRBD1 (5 bases). V lost 3 bases and J lost 2, with 12 bases in between. The length of the CDR3 is 15 residues. Germline values: CDR1 MDHEN, CDR2 SYDVKM. The CDR3 DNA sequence: TGTGCCAGCAGTTTTGCAGGGTACTCCACAGATACGCAGTATTTT. It translates to CASSFAGYSTDTQYF.

The chain employs TRBV11-2 and TRBJ2-7; D is perhaps TRBD1 (6 bases). Trimming cost V 4 bases and J 4 bases, with 20 bases left between them. Germline V gene sequence: CDR1 SGHAT, CDR2 FQNNGV. CDR3 length: 16 residues. Written as DNA, the CDR3 is TGTGCCAGCAGCTCAGGGGTTTCAAAGCAACCTTACGAGCAGTACTTC. Amino acids: CASSSGVSKQPYEQYF.

The chain carries TRBV28 and TRBJ2-7; TRBD2 matches 10 bases. The CDR3 extends over 15 amino acids. Germline lookup yields CDR1 MDHEN and CDR2 SYDVKM. With 5 bases clipped from V and 5 bases from J, the junction kept 9 bases outside the gene matches. CDR3: CASSQPSGSRNEQYF. CDR3 DNA sequence: TGTGCCAGCAGTCAACCTAGCGGGAGTAGAAACGAGCAGTACTTC. Using reference TRBV28 and TRBJ2-7 for the parts outside the CDR3, the full variable domain is DVKVTQSSRYLVKRTGEKVFLECVQDMDHENMFWYRQDPGLGLRLIYFSYDVKMKEKGDIPEGYSVSREKKERFSLILESASTNQTSMYLCASSQPSGSRNEQYFGPGTRLTVT.